Listed here are 2 T cell receptor beta chains from one sample, sequenced in a study of T cells after yellow fever vaccination. TCRdb fed the 5' RACE reads into MiXCR, producing one record per CDR3 protein. This table holds about 350,000 distinct CDR3 sequences, around 13% found once. Specimen: CD4+ T cells sorted from PBMCs, collected 15 days after the yellow fever booster vaccination. The receptors originated from a man younger than 35 who received the YFV17D yellow fever vaccine.

This clonotype was counted a few times. The chain links TRBV5-1 to TRBJ2-3; the D is unclear. The V end lost 2 bases, the J end lost 4 bases, and 5 bases lay between the germline ends. The germline gives CDR1 SGHRS, CDR2 YFSETQ. The CDR3 consists of 12 residues. The CDR3 loop is CASSFLSDTQYF. In DNA, the CDR3 is TGCGCCAGCAGCTTCTTATCAGATACGCAGTATTTT.

The V call is TRBV28, the J call TRBJ2-7; D gene unclear. This CDR3 has 11 amino acids. Trimming took off 9 bases at V and 2 bases at J, with 8 bases between the two ends. Germline CDR1 is MDHEN and CDR2 is SYDVKM. CDR3 DNA: TGTGCCAGTGCTCGGCCCTACGAGCAGTACTTC. This sequence encodes CASARPYEQYF.